This is a list of T cell receptor beta chains from one sample in a study of T-cell reconstitution after alpha-beta-depleted transplantation in children. MiXCR was run by TCRdb on the PCR reads, yielding one entry per CDR3 protein. The table shows under 20,000 distinct CDR3 sequences, with 10% to 15% occurring only once. The source material was PBMCs, mostly from graft donor cells, sampled 60 days after TCRalphabeta/CD19-depleted stem cell transplant. The receptor set was obtained from a female patient aged 2-10 years who had a stem cell transplant for congenital amegakaryocytic thrombocytopenia, so the T cells may come from the graft donor. Both conserved end residues are part of each CDR3. A D gene is named only where the DNA matches it firmly. Part of the rows lack a size; the others show once, few, many or a class for expanded clones.

v_gene	d_gene	abundance	len	j_gene	CDR3nt	CDR3aa
TRBV6-1	-	many	15	TRBJ2-7	TGTGCCAGCAGCACACAAAAAGGGAGAGCCTACGAGCAGTACTTC	CASSTQKGRAYEQYF
TRBV29-1	TRBD2	-	13	TRBJ2-1	TGCAGCGTTGCTGGACTAGCGGGAAGTGAGCAGTTCTTC	CSVAGLAGSEQFF
TRBV11-2	TRBD2	-	14	TRBJ2-1	TGTGCCAGCAGCTTAGCGGGAGGGTACAATGAGCAGTTCTTC	CASSLAGGYNEQFF
TRBV29-1	TRBD2	many	13	TRBJ2-7	TGCAGCGTTGTCGGTAGCGGGACGAGGGAGCAGTACTTC	CSVVGSGTREQYF
TRBV6-1	TRBD2	-	15	TRBJ2-1	TGTGCCAGCAGGCTCGATAATAGCGGGACGGGTGAGCAGTTCTTC	CASRLDNSGTGEQFF
TRBV5-1	TRBD2	many	13	TRBJ2-7	TGCGCCAGCAGCTTGCAGCGGGAAGACGAGCAGTACTTC	CASSLQREDEQYF
TRBV5-1	-	medium-sized	12	TRBJ2-7	TGCGCCAGCAGCTTGGAGGGTGGCGAGCAGTACTTC	CASSLEGGEQYF
TRBV20-1	TRBD2	many	14	TRBJ2-2	TGCAGTGCTAGTAGTAGCGGGTGGGCCGGGGAGCTGTTTTTT	CSASSSGWAGELFF
TRBV20-1	TRBD1	-	18	TRBJ1-5	TGCAGTGCTAGCCCTTCGGGACAGGGATTTCGATTAGGACAGCCCCAGCATTTT	CSASPSGQGFRLGQPQHF
TRBV29-1	-	many	17	TRBJ1-2	TGCAGCGTTGAAAGGTCTCTTACCCGGGGGGCTAACTATGGCTACACCTTC	CSVERSLTRGANYGYTF
TRBV5-1	TRBD2	many	16	TRBJ2-7	TGCGCCAGCAGCCCGAGCGGGACCCCTCCGAGGAACGAGCAGTACTTC	CASSPSGTPPRNEQYF
TRBV30	TRBD1	many	14	TRBJ2-5	TGTGCCTGGGGACAGGGGAGGGGGGAAGAGACCCAGTACTTC	CAWGQGRGEETQYF
TRBV5-1	TRBD1	many	17	TRBJ2-2	TGCGCCAGCAGCTTGGGCAAAACAGGGGGATACACCGGGGAGCTGTTTTTT	CASSLGKTGGYTGELFF
TRBV5-1	-	many	18	TRBJ2-7	TGCGCCAGCAGCACCAACCCCCGAGCTAGCAACTACGCCTACGAGCAGTACTTC	CASSTNPRASNYAYEQYF
TRBV12-3/TRBV12-4	-	many	14	TRBJ1-5	TGTGCCAGCAGTTGGGCCAGGGGCAATCAGCCCCAGCATTTT	CASSWARGNQPQHF
TRBV19	TRBD2	-	12	TRBJ2-5	TGTGCCAGTAGTTTGCGGGGGGAGACCCAGTACTTC	CASSLRGETQYF
TRBV7-9	-	-	14	TRBJ1-5	TGTGCCAGCAGCTTAGAACAGGGAAATCAGCCCCAGCATTTT	CASSLEQGNQPQHF
TRBV11-3	TRBD1	-	15	TRBJ1-1	TGTGCCAGCAGCAACAGGGGACGGCTGAACACTGAAGCTTTCTTT	CASSNRGRLNTEAFF
TRBV5-1	TRBD1	many	18	TRBJ2-3	TGCGCCAGCAGCTTGTTTCCCCTTGGACAGGCTAGCACAGATACGCAGTATTTT	CASSLFPLGQASTDTQYF
TRBV20-1	TRBD2	many	14	TRBJ2-1	TGCAGTGCGGGGGGGACTAGCGGGTTGAATGAGCAGTTCTTC	CSAGGTSGLNEQFF
TRBV7-9	-	many	15	TRBJ1-6	TGTGCCAGCAGCGATGTGGGGGGGCGAGGGTCACCCCTCCACTTT	CASSDVGGRGSPLHF
TRBV20-1	-	-	8	TRBJ2-1	TGCAGTGCTAGTCGGCAGTTCTTC	CSASRQFF
TRBV3-1	-	many	13	TRBJ2-2	TGTGCCAGCAGCCAAGATAGCACCGGGGAGCTGTTTTTT	CASSQDSTGELFF
TRBV20-1	TRBD1	-	12	TRBJ2-1	TGCAGTGCTCGCACAGGGGACAATGAGCAGTTCTTC	CSARTGDNEQFF
TRBV6-1	-	many	12	TRBJ1-5	TGTGCCAGCAGTTCCGGGGACCAGCCCCAGCATTTT	CASSSGDQPQHF
TRBV4-1	-	many	14	TRBJ1-3	TGCGCCAGCAGCCAAGCTGACGGAGGAAACACCATATATTTT	CASSQADGGNTIYF
TRBV12-3/TRBV12-4	TRBD1	many	14	TRBJ1-1	TGTGCCAGCAGTGAAAGACAGGGAAACACTGAAGCTTTCTTT	CASSERQGNTEAFF
TRBV20-1	-	many	10	TRBJ2-1	TGCAGTTTCGGGGACAATGAGCAGTTCTTC	CSFGDNEQFF
TRBV6-5	TRBD2	many	15	TRBJ2-1	TGTGCCAGCAGGCCTGCAGCGGGAACTTACAATGAGCAGTTCTTC	CASRPAAGTYNEQFF
TRBV20-1	TRBD1	many	12	TRBJ1-2	TGCAGTGCTGGACCGACAGGGGACGGCTACACCTTC	CSAGPTGDGYTF
TRBV5-1	TRBD1	many	13	TRBJ2-7	TGCGCCAGCAGCTGGGACAGGGGGCAAGCGCAGTACTTC	CASSWDRGQAQYF
TRBV7-3	-	many	15	TRBJ2-1	TGTGCCAGCAGCTCAGAATCGAGCTCCTACAATGAGCAGTTCTTC	CASSSESSSYNEQFF
TRBV3-1	-	many	14	TRBJ1-5	TGTGCCAGCAGCCAGGGACACAAACATCAGCCCCAGCATTTT	CASSQGHKHQPQHF
TRBV29-1	-	many	12	TRBJ1-5	TGCAGCGTCGGAGGGGGAAGTCAGCCCCAGCATTTT	CSVGGGSQPQHF
TRBV20-1	-	many	11	TRBJ2-7	TGCAGTGCTAGAGGTTCGGGCGAGCAGTACTTC	CSARGSGEQYF